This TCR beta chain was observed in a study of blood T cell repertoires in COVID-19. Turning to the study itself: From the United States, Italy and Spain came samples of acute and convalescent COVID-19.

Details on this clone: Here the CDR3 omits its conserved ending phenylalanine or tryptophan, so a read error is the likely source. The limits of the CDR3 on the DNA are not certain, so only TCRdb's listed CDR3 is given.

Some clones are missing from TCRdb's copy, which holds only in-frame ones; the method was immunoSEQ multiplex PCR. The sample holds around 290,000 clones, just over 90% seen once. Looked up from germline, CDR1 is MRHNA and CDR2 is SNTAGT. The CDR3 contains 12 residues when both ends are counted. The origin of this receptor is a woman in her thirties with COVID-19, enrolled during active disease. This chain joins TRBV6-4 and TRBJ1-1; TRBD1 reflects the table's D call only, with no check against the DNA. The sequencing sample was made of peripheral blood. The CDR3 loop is CASSVKDTLTTL.